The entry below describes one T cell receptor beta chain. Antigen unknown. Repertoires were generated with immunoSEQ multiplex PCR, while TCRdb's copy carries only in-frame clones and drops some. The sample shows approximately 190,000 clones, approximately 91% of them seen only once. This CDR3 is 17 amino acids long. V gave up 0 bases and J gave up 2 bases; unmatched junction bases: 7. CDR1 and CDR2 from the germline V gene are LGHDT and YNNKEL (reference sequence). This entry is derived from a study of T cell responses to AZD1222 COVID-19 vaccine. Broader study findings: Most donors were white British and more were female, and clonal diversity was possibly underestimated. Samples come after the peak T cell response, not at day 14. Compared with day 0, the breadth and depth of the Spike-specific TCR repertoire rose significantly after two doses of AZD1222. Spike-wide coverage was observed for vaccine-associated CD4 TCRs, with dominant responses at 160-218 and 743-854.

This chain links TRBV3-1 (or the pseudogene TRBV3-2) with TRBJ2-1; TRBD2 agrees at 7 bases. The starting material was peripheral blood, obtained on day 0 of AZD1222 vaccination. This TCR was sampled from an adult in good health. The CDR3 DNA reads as TGTGCCAGCAGCCAAGAGCTCTGGGAGGGCCCCTACAATGAGCAGTTCTTC. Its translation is CASSQELWEGPYNEQFF.